The 11 T cell receptor beta chains presented below share a single source sample, sequenced in a study of blood T cell repertoires in COVID-19 (dated by TCRdb to the early 2020s). The protocol used for the library was the immunoSEQ multiplex PCR assay. TCRdb obtained this table from immuneACCESS and retained in-frame rearrangements with V and J assigned. These tables miss some clones; where compared with another copy, unresolved V genes account for less than half of the shortfall, and the remainder is unexplained. The sample data list 120,000 or so clones, and approximately 81% of these were observed just once. The leading ten clones occupy under 15% of the sample. The sequenced sample consisted of peripheral blood. The origin of the receptors is a woman between 25 and 40 years old who had recovered from COVID-19.

The CDR3 protein is CASSDGHERGWKLFF. CDR3 nucleotides: TGTGCCAGCAGTGACGGCCACGAAAGGGGATGGAAACTGTTTTTT. The genes are TRBV25-1 and TRBJ1-4; TRBD1 might be the D (5 bases). V shed 3 bases and J shed 11 bases, with 19 bases lying between them. The length of the CDR3 is 15 residues. CDR1 is MGHDK and CDR2 is SYGVNS in the germline V gene.

The CDR3 region is CASSRYRTSGSYNEQFF. The CDR3 nucleotides read TGTGCCAGCAGCCGGTATCGGACTAGCGGCTCCTACAATGAGCAGTTCTTC. The chain combines TRBV3-1 (or the pseudogene TRBV3-2) with TRBJ2-1, with 10 bases fitting TRBD2. Germline CDR1 LGHDT, CDR2 YNNKEL (reference sequence). V shed 4 bases and J 0 bases; nucleotides not matched to a gene: 6. This CDR3 contains 17 residues.

This rearrangement joins TRBV5-5 to TRBJ1-1; tentative D call: TRBD1 (5 bases). The V and J ends lost 4 bases and 4 bases respectively, with 11 bases between them. The germline V gene has CDR1 SGHKS and CDR2 YYEKEE (reference sequence). CDR3 length: 13 amino acids. The CDR3 DNA is TGTGCCAGCAGCACCACAGGAACCACTGAAGCTTTCTTT. Amino acids: CASSTTGTTEAFF.

This chain uses TRBV15 with TRBJ1-2, with D unresolved. The germline V gene encodes CDR1 LNHNV and CDR2 YYDKDF (reference sequence). Trimming took 3 bases from V and 4 from J, leaving 15 bases between them. The CDR3 sequence is 15 residues long. The CDR3: CATSSELALSYGYTF. The CDR3 nucleotides read TGTGCCACCAGCAGCGAATTAGCGCTTAGCTATGGCTACACCTTC.

This clone came up many times. The rearrangement links TRBV6-1 to TRBJ2-1; the D gene is possibly TRBD1 (5 bases). The CDR3 runs to 15 residues. Germline assignment: CDR1 MNHNS and CDR2 SASEGT. V gave up 2 bases and J gave up 6 bases, with 14 bases separating them. In DNA form, the CDR3 reads TGTGCCAGCAGTGAATTTCTTAGGGGCAGCAATGAGCAGTTCTTC. It yields the protein CASSEFLRGSNEQFF.

This clone was detected only a few times. Here the CDR3 DNA reads TGCGCCAGCGGAGGAGGGGTAACCGGGACAGGGGATCAGCCCCAGCATTTT. This translates into CASGGGVTGTGDQPQHF. The V gene is TRBV10-1, the J gene TRBJ1-5; 10 nucleotides match TRBD1. The V gene's germline CDR1 is WNHNN and CDR2 SYGVQD (reference sequence). The CDR3 has 17 residues. The J segment lost 5 bases and the V segment lost 8 bases, leaving 15 bases of the junction unmatched.

This chain uses TRBV13 with TRBJ2-1; maybe TRBD1 (5 bases). V was trimmed by 4 bases and J by 6 bases, leaving 19 bases between them. CDR1 and CDR2 (germline): PRHDT, FYEKMQ (reference sequence). The CDR3 sequence is 16 residues long. CDR3 region: CASSSLGQRRGNEQFF. The CDR3 DNA is TGTGCCAGCAGCTCTCTGGGGCAGCGAAGGGGCAATGAGCAGTTCTTC.

The rearrangement uses TRBV6-5 and TRBJ1-4; TRBD1 aligns across 8 bases. Germline CDR1 is MNHEY and CDR2 is SVGAGI. Unmatched junction bases numbered 6, after V lost 4 bases and J lost 5 bases. This CDR3 region has 15 residues. The CDR3 bases are TGTGCCAGCAGTTTGGGGGACAGGCGGAATGAAAAACTGTTTTTT. Protein sequence: CASSLGDRRNEKLFF.

The chain uses TRBV29-1 and TRBJ1-2; D ambiguous. V lost 4 bases and J lost 3, with 18 bases in between. CDR1 and CDR2 (germline): SQVTM, ANQGSEA. There are 15 residues in the CDR3. Here the CDR3 DNA reads TGCAGCGTTGGGCGGGGTGGGGTGGTGGACTATGGCTACACCTTC. Its protein product is CSVGRGGVVDYGYTF.

This chain joins TRBV5-4 and TRBJ2-1, with TRBD2 identical over 14 bases. The trim removed 4 bases at V and 6 bases at J, leaving 3 bases unmatched. This CDR3 comprises 15 residues. Germline loops: CDR1 SGHNT, CDR2 YYREEE (reference sequence). The CDR3 coding sequence is TGTGCCAGCAGCCCTGGGACTAGCGGGAGCAATGAGCAGTTCTTC. Protein product: CASSPGTSGSNEQFF.

V and J are TRBV5-1 and TRBJ1-5, with 7 bases aligning to TRBD1. Trimming cost V 0 bases and J 7 bases; bases outside gene matches: 4. This CDR3 has 14 residues. Germline lookup yields CDR1 SGHRS and CDR2 YFSETQ. This CDR3 is CASSLGPGQQPQHF. Here the CDR3 DNA reads TGCGCCAGCAGCTTGGGCCCGGGACAGCAGCCCCAGCATTTT.